This TCR beta chain was sequenced for a study of blood T cell repertoires in COVID-19 (TCRdb year 2020). About the investigation overall: Samples from collaborators originated in the United States, Italy and Spain and spanned both the acute and convalescent phases of COVID-19. The material from the prospective study consisted of cDNA or gDNA derived from T cells, B-cell-depleted T cells, or PBMCs. Where HLA class I and class II types were available, the types were taken from metadata supplied by the sample provider, not from assay-based typing. The repertoires were released in a freely available public database intended as a resource for research on the immune response to SARS-CoV-2. Deeply sampled blood TCRbeta repertoires from subjects exposed to, actively infected with, or recovered from COVID-19 were included in the dataset. The sample metadata nearly always contained a de-identified subject ID, COVID-19 status, age in years and sex. Samples came from the ongoing ImmuneRACE study (first 160 participants) plus 1,254 subjects from 6 global collaborators.

On this clone itself: There is no known antigen for this receptor. The sample holds no much larger clone one base away, and base qualities are not on file.

Overall study outcomes, separate from this receptor: How much clinical and demographic metadata was included differed by source and by participant, and the metadata was provided uncurated.

In the prospective study, participants were roughly 18 to 100 years old, resided in fewer than 25 geographic areas of the United States, and were enrolled through a virtual design. To assign participants to cohorts, the prospective study relied on clinical history that participants themselves reported in a screening survey and a study questionnaire. For ImmuneRACE Cohort 3, a participant was defined as recovered based on two consecutive negative NP/OP PCR tests, clearance by a healthcare professional, or resolution of symptoms. In the prospective study, mobile phlebotomists collected whole blood, serum and a nasopharyngeal or oropharyngeal swab from each participant. Additional blood draws and questionnaires over an approximately 2-month period could optionally be provided by prospective study participants. Prospective study blood samples were shipped either frozen or at room temperature before DNA extraction.

The immunoSEQ Assay, a bias-controlled multiplex PCR, was used to amplify TCRbeta CDR3 regions from genomic DNA. In the paper's pipeline: Nucleated cell counts per sample were estimated from amplification of reference gene primers within the assay. Sequence reads were collapsed and filtered to measure the absolute abundance of every unique TCRbeta CDR3 rearrangement. For each sample, productive Simpson clonality was calculated as the square root of Simpson's diversity index across productive rearrangements. TCRdb's version of the immuneACCESS table is confined to in-frame rearrangements and falls short of the full clone set. An unresolved V gene accounts for under half of the shortfall where checked; the remainder is of unknown origin. Clone size and the V and J calls come from that table; the DNA yielded D and trimming. In this sample the table shows fewer than 500,000 clones, around 90% of which occur a single time. The top ten clonotypes cover about 0.75% of the sample.

The CDR3 has 14 amino acids, counting the end cysteine and phenylalanine. Left in the record is the CDR3 DNA by itself, 42 bases read in frame from the first base. V and J lose 8 bases and 4 bases, and a span of 17 bases separates them. CDR1 and CDR2 are drawn from the germline V gene: MNHEY, SVGAGI. The specimen was PBMCs or T cells enriched from blood (not recorded which). The chain employs TRBV6-5 and TRBJ1-2; the D gene is perhaps TRBD1, on 6 matching bases. This clonotype was obtained from a woman under 30 who had recovered from COVID-19. The base sequence is TGTGCCAGCTTCACATCGGGCAGGGGCTATGGCTACACCTTC. It codes for CASFTSGRGYGYTF.